This TCR beta chain was sequenced in a study of T cells in Graves' hyperthyroidism and ophthalmopathy. Study results and caveats: Ophthalmopathy was distinguished from stable hyperthyroidism by 13 V-J signatures.

TCR beta CDR3 region amplification was performed from RNA transcripts. Primed by the HTBI set, a first-round RT-PCR was run on the TCR CDR3. Using its own MiXCR run on the multiplex PCR reads, TCRdb lists one record per CDR3 protein. Here the sample spans about 380,000 distinct CDR3 sequences, about 14% being singletons. Extraction of PBMCs used roughly 9.3 ml of fresh peripheral blood. Comment on this clonotype: Its matching antigen is unknown.

Material for sequencing was blood. The TCR was taken from a woman aged 60-75 years with Graves' hyperthyroidism.

CDR3 sequence (DNA): TGTGCCAGTAGTTCTCGACAGGGGGCTAAAGATACGCAGTATTTT. Residues: CASSSRQGAKDTQYF. The rearrangement uses TRBV19 and TRBJ2-3, with TRBD1 matching 10 bases. CDR3 length: 15 residues. The germline gives CDR1 LNHDA, CDR2 SQIVND (reference sequence). V lost 5 bases and J lost 5; bases outside the gene matches: 7. Full variable domain (rest looked up from reference TRBV19 and TRBJ2-3): DGGITQSPKYLFRKEGQNVTLSCEQNLNHDAMYWYRQDPGQGLRLIYYSQIVNDFQKGDIAEGYSVSREKKESFPLTVTSAQKNPTAFYLCASSSRQGAKDTQYFGPGTRLTVL.